This TCR beta chain is drawn from a study of blood T cell repertoires in COVID-19. Trimming cost V 5 bases and J 4 bases; bases outside gene matches: 2. The CDR3 has 13 residues. Per the germline V gene, CDR1 is LNHDA and CDR2 is SQIVND (reference sequence). TCRdb's copy holds only in-frame clones and misses some; the assay was immunoSEQ multiplex PCR. This table holds fewer than 250,000 clones, 85% found once. The sequenced sample was PBMCs or T cells enriched from blood (not recorded which). This sequence was found in a woman in her forties or fifties with acute COVID-19. This rearrangement joins TRBV19 to TRBJ1-2; TRBD1 matches 9 bases. In nucleotides, the CDR3 is TGTGCCAGTAGTCTGACAGGGGGCTATGGCTACACCTTC. Protein sequence: CASSLTGGYGYTF. Based on the CDR3 plus reference TRBV19 and TRBJ1-2, the full variable domain is DGGITQSPKYLFRKEGQNVTLSCEQNLNHDAMYWYRQDPGQGLRLIYYSQIVNDFQKGDIAEGYSVSREKKESFPLTVTSAQKNPTAFYLCASSLTGGYGYTFGSGTRLTVV.